These 19 T cell receptor beta chains were sequenced from one sample in a study of Graves' ophthalmopathy and Graves' hyperthyroidism. Amplification targeted the TCR beta CDR3 regions, with RNA transcripts as the source material. HTBI primers primed a first-round RT-PCR, and a second-round multiplex PCR followed. A single record per CDR3 protein comes from TCRdb applying MiXCR to the multiplex PCR reads. The data hold a few hundred thousand distinct CDR3 sequences, with about a sixth observed a single time. Material for sequencing was peripheral blood. These receptors originate from an adult woman with stable Graves' hyperthyroidism.

This clonotype was seen at least ten times. The rearrangement joins TRBV30 to TRBJ2-7; weak D call: TRBD2 (6 bases). The CDR3 sequence is 13 residues long. V lost 5 bases and J 0 bases, leaving 11 bases between the germline ends. CDR1 GTSNPN and CDR2 SVGIG come from the germline V gene (reference sequence). The CDR3 DNA follows: TGTGCCTGGCAATCGACTAGCTCCTACGAGCAGTACTTC. It encodes CAWQSTSSYEQYF.

This clonotype showed up just a few times. The rearrangement links TRBV13 to TRBJ2-5; 9 nucleotides agree with TRBD1. The junction had 5 bases not matched to a gene; V was cut back by 5 bases and J by 4 bases. CDR1 and CDR2 from the germline V gene are PRHDT and FYEKMQ (reference sequence). This CDR3 is built from 14 residues. The CDR3 DNA reads as TGTGCCAGCAGCGGCACAGGGGGCGTAGAGACCCAGTACTTC. This translates into CASSGTGGVETQYF. The full variable domain, completed using reference TRBV13 and TRBJ2-5, is AAGVIQSPRHLIKEKRETATLKCYPIPRHDTVYWYQQGPGQDPQFLISFYEKMQSDKGSIPDRFSAQQFSDYHSELNMSSLELGDSALYFCASSGTGGVETQYFGPGTRLLVL.

This clonotype was found many times. The gene calls are TRBV28 and TRBJ2-5, with TRBD2 as a possible D gene (6 bases). This CDR3 contains 14 residues. Trimming took 10 bases from V and 2 from J, leaving 17 bases between them. Germline CDR1 and CDR2: MDHEN and SYDVKM. The CDR3: CAIGEEGRQETQYF. CDR3 bases: TGTGCCATCGGGGAGGAGGGGAGACAAGAGACCCAGTACTTC.

The CDR3 DNA reads TGCAGTGCGAGTAGCGGTATCTACGAGCAGTACTTC. Translated, it gives CSASSGIYEQYF. V gene TRBV20-1 combines with J gene TRBJ2-7, with a weak D call TRBD2 (6 bases). Germline assignment: CDR1 DFQATT and CDR2 SNEGSKA (reference sequence). The CDR3 sequence is 12 residues long. V lost 6 bases, J lost 3 bases, and 12 bases lay in between.

This clonotype was recorded at least ten times. The V and J genes are TRBV20-1 and TRBJ2-7; no reliable D call. Trimming removed 0 bases at V and 3 bases at J, with 12 bases between. Germline values: CDR1 DFQATT, CDR2 SNEGSKA (reference sequence). The CDR3 covers 14 residues. CDR3 sequence reads: CSARDGLVDYEQYF. The CDR3, as DNA: TGCAGTGCTAGAGATGGGTTAGTCGACTACGAGCAGTACTTC.

This clonotype occurred many times. The V call is TRBV12-3 or TRBV12-4, the J call TRBJ2-5, with a weak D call TRBD1 (6 bases). V was shortened by 5 bases and J by 7 bases, with 20 bases between the two germline ends. CDR3 length equals 15 residues. CDR3 protein: CASSPETTGLGTQYF. The CDR3, as DNA: TGTGCCAGCAGTCCCGAGACGACAGGCCTGGGGACCCAGTACTTC.

In regard to this clonotype: This may be a read error, as it is one base from a much larger clone. This chain links TRBV14 with TRBJ2-2; 7 bases agree with TRBD1. Germline CDR1 and CDR2: SGHDN and FVKESK. There are 17 residues in the CDR3. Here the CDR3 reads CASSPANRGANTWELFF. CDR3 in DNA: TGTGCCAGCAGCCCAGCAAACAGGGGAGCGAACACCTGGGAGCTGTTTTTT.

This clonotype showed up many times. This chain links TRBV24-1 with TRBJ2-6, with TRBD2 matching 7 bases. Germline trimming cut 9 bases from V and 1 base from J; bases unmatched to any gene: 5. In germline, CDR1 is KGHDR, CDR2 SFDVKD. The CDR3 runs to 15 residues. The CDR3 DNA follows: TGTGCCACCTCGACGGGGGGATCTGGGGCCAACGTCCTGACTTTC. Translating it yields CATSTGGSGANVLTF.

There are many counts of this clonotype. This sequence joins TRBV2 and TRBJ2-7, with TRBD1 matching over 8 bases. Germline CDR1 is SNHLY and CDR2 is FYNNEI. The J segment lost 6 bases and the V segment lost 10 bases, leaving 14 bases of the junction unmatched. This CDR3 is built from 14 residues. The CDR3 nucleotides read TGTGCCACCAACCCAAGACAGGGGATAGGCGAGCAGTACTTC. Translated: CATNPRQGIGEQYF.

The chain couples TRBV4-1 to TRBJ2-7; TRBD2 matches 14 bases. This CDR3 has 15 amino acids. Germline lookup yields CDR1 MGHRA and CDR2 YSYEKL. J gave up 8 bases and V 1 base, and 4 bases lay outside the gene matches. The CDR3 DNA sequence: TGCGCCAGCAGCCAAGGGGGACTAGCGGGAGCTCAGCAGTACTTC. As protein: CASSQGGLAGAQQYF.

This clonotype was detected only a few times. The V and J genes are TRBV18 and TRBJ2-7; no definite D call. CDR3 size: 13 residues. The V gene lost 3 bases and the J gene lost 3 bases, with 9 bases spanning the gap. CDR1 is KGHSH, CDR2 LQKENI, per germline. CDR3 loop: CASSPRADYEQYF. The CDR3 DNA reads TGTGCCAGCTCACCCCGCGCTGACTACGAGCAGTACTTC.

This clonotype appeared many times. V gene TRBV29-1 combines with J gene TRBJ2-5, with D tentatively TRBD1 (5 bases). CDR1 and CDR2 (germline): SQVTM, ANQGSEA. Trimming took 4 bases from V and 4 from J, leaving 13 bases between them. The CDR3 has 13 amino acids. The CDR3 region is CSVVSARGETQYF. The CDR3, as DNA: TGCAGCGTTGTCTCGGCAAGGGGAGAGACCCAGTACTTC. The whole variable domain, filled in from reference TRBV29-1 and TRBJ2-5, reads SAVISQKPSRDICQRGTSLTIQCQVDSQVTMMFWYRQQPGQSLTLIATANQGSEATYESGFVIDKFPISRPNLTFSTLTVSNMSPEDSSIYLCSVVSARGETQYFGPGTRLLVL.

In its sample, this clonotype was seen many times. The chain couples TRBV2 to TRBJ2-5; TRBD1 aligns across 7 bases. The CDR3 is made up of 15 amino acids. Germline assignment: CDR1 SNHLY and CDR2 FYNNEI. V lost 4 bases, J lost 7 bases, and 12 bases stayed unmatched. The CDR3 region is CASSGDRHGQGTQYF. DNA of the CDR3: TGTGCCAGCAGTGGGGACAGACACGGGCAGGGGACCCAGTACTTC.

This clonotype was detected a few times. The CDR3 nucleotides read TGTGCCAGCAGTGAGGACCTTCCCTATAATTCACCCCTCCACTTT. It is translated as CASSEDLPYNSPLHF. The V and J genes are TRBV28 and TRBJ1-6; D not certain. V dropped 5 bases and J dropped 2 bases, with 10 bases sitting between them. The CDR3 covers 15 residues. Germline CDR1 reads MDHEN; CDR2 reads SYDVKM.

This clonotype was observed at least ten times. This chain links TRBV4-3 with TRBJ2-7; D unresolved. Germline V gene data show CDR1 as LGHNA and CDR2 as YSLEER. V gave up 1 base and J gave up 0 bases, with 4 bases separating them. This CDR3 is built from 13 residues. CDR3 amino acids: CASSQAISYEQYF. CDR3 nucleotides: TGCGCCAGCAGCCAAGCTATCTCCTACGAGCAGTACTTC.

This clonotype was counted ten times or more. V usage is TRBV3-1 and J usage is TRBJ2-7, with 8 bases that match TRBD1. Trimming took 5 bases from V and 4 from J; bases not matched to a gene: 7. The CDR3 spans 14 residues. CDR1 is LGHDT and CDR2 is YNNKEL in the germline V gene (reference sequence). This chain's CDR3 is CASSTQGARYEQYF. The CDR3 DNA sequence: TGTGCCAGCAGCACGCAGGGGGCGCGATACGAGCAGTACTTC.

This clonotype was recorded many times. This CDR3 is CASSYSASGGYEQYF. In DNA, the CDR3 is TGTGCCAGCAGTTACTCGGCTAGCGGGGGCTACGAGCAGTACTTC. The genes are TRBV6-5 and TRBJ2-7; 10 positions match TRBD2. The CDR3 is made up of 15 amino acids. J gave up 3 bases and V 0 bases, and 2 bases lay outside the gene matches. The germline CDR1 and CDR2 sequences are MNHEY and SVGAGI.

This clonotype was counted ten times or more. The genes are TRBV10-3 and TRBJ2-5, with 7 bases matching TRBD2. This CDR3 spans 14 amino acids. Germline loops: CDR1 ENHRY, CDR2 SYGVKD. After removal of 4 bases from V and 4 bases from J, the junction contained 6 bases not matched to a gene. The CDR3 DNA reads as TGTGCCATCAGTGGCCGGGAGGAGGTAGAGACCCAGTACTTC. This sequence encodes CAISGREEVETQYF.

The rearrangement uses TRBV12-3 or TRBV12-4 and TRBJ2-5, with D perhaps TRBD1 or TRBD2 (5 bases each). The V end lost 5 bases, the J end lost 5 bases, and 15 bases lay between the germline ends. CDR3 length: 14 residues. The CDR3: CASSRTGPWETQYF. The CDR3 region has the DNA TGTGCCAGCAGTCGAACGGGACCCTGGGAGACCCAGTACTTC.